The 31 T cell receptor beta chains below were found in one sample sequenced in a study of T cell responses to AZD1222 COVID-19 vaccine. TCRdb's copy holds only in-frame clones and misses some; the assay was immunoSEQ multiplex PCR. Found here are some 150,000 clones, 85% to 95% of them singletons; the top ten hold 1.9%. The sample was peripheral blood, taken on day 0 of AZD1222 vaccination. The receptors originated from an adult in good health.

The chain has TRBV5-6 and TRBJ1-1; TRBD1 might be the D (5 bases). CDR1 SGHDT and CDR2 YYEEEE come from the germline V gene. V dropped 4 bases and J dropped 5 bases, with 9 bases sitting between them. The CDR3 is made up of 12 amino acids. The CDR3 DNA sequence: TGTGCCAGCAGCAGGGGTGGGACTGAAGCTTTCTTT. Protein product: CASSRGGTEAFF.

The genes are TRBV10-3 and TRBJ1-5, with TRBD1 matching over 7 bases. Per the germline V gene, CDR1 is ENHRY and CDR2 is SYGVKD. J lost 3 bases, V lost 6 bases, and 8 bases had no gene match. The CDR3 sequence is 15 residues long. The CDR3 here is CAISDGGQLNQPQHF. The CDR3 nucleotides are TGTGCCATCAGCGACGGGGGACAGCTCAATCAGCCCCAGCATTTT.

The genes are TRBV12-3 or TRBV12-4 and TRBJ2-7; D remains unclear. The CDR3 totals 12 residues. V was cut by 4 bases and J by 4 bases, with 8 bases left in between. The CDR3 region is CASSYHQYEQYF. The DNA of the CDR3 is TGTGCCAGCAGTTATCATCAGTACGAGCAGTACTTC.

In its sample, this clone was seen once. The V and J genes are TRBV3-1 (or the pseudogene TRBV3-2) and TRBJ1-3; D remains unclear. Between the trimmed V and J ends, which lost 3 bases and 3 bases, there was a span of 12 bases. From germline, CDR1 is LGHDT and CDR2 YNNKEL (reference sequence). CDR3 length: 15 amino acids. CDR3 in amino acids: CASSQEGLGGNTIYF. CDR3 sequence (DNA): TGTGCCAGCAGCCAGGAGGGTCTAGGTGGAAACACCATATATTTT.

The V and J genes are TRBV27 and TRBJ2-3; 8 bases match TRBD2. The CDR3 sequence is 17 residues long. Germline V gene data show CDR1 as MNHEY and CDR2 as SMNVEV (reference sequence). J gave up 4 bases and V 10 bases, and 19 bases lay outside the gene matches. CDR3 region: CATFTRFREGGSDTQYF. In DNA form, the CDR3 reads TGTGCCACCTTTACTCGGTTCCGGGAGGGCGGGTCAGATACGCAGTATTTT.

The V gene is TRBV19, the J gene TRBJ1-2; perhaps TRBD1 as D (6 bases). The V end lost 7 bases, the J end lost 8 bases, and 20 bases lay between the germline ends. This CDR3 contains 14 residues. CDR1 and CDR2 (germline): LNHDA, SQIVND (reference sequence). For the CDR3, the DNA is TGTGCCAGTACATATACGGGGGGGGCACGGGGCTACACCTTC. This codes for CASTYTGGARGYTF.

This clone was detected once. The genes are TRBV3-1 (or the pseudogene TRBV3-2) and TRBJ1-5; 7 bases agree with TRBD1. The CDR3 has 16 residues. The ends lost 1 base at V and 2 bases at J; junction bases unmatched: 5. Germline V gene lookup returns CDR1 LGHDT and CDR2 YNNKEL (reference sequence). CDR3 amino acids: CASSQGFQGGNQPQHF. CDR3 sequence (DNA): TGTGCCAGCAGCCAAGGGTTCCAGGGGGGCAATCAGCCCCAGCATTTT.

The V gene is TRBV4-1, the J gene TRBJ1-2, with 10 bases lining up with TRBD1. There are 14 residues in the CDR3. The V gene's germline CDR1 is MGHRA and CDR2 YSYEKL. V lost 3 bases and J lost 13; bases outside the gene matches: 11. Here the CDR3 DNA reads TGCGCCAGCAGCCAGGGCTTCTGGGACAGGGGTTGCACCTTC. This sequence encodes CASSQGFWDRGCTF.

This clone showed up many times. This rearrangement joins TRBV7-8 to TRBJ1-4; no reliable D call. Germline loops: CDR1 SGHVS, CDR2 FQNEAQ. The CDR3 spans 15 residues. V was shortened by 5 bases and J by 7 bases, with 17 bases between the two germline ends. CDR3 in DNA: TGTGCCAGCAGCATAACGAATAGAGGGATTGAAAAACTGTTTTTT. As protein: CASSITNRGIEKLFF.

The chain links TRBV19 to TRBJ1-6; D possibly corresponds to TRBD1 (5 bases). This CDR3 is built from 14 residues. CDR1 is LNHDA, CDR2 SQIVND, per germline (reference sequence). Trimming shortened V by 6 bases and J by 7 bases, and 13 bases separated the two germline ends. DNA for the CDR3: TGTGCCAGTAGCCTCCCCTGGGGGAATTCACCCCTCCACTTT. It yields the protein CASSLPWGNSPLHF.

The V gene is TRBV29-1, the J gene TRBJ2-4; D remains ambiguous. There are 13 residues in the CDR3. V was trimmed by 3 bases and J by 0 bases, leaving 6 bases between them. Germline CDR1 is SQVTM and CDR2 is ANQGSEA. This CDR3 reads CSVDRRAKNIQYF. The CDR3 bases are TGCAGCGTTGATCGGAGAGCCAAAAACATTCAGTACTTC. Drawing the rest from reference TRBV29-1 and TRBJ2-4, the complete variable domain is SAVISQKPSRDICQRGTSLTIQCQVDSQVTMMFWYRQQPGQSLTLIATANQGSEATYESGFVIDKFPISRPNLTFSTLTVSNMSPEDSSIYLCSVDRRAKNIQYFGAGTRLSVL.

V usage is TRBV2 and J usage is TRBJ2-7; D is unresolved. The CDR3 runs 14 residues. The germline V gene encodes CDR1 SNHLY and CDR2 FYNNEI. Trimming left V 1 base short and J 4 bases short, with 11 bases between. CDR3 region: CASSEGNSWYEQYF. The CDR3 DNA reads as TGTGCCAGCAGTGAAGGGAATAGCTGGTACGAGCAGTACTTC. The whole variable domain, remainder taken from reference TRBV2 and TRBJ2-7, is EPEVTQTPSHQVTQMGQEVILRCVPISNHLYFYWYRQILGQKVEFLVSFYNNEISEKSEIFDDQFSVERPDGSNFTLKIRSTKLEDSAMYFCASSEGNSWYEQYFGPGTRLTVT.

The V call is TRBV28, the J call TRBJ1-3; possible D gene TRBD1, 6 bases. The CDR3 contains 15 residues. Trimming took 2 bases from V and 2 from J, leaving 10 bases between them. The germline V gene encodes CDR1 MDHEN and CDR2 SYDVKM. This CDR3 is CASSLPGEAGNTIYF. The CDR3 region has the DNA TGTGCCAGCAGTTTACCAGGGGAGGCTGGAAACACCATATATTTT.

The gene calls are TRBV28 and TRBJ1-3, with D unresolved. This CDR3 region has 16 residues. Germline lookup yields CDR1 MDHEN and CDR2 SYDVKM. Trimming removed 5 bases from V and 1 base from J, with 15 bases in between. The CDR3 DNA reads TGTGCCAGCAGTACCCCCCGGGAGTGGTCTGGAAACACCATATATTTT. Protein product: CASSTPREWSGNTIYF.

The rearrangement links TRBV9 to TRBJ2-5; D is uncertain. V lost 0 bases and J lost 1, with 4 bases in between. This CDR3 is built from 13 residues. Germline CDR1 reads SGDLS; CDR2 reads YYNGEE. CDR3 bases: TGTGCCAGCAGCGTAGAGGCCCAAGAGACCCAGTACTTC. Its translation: CASSVEAQETQYF. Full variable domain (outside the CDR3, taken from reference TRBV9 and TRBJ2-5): DSGVTQTPKHLITATGQRVTLRCSPRSGDLSVYWYQQSLDQGLQFLIQYYNGEERAKGNILERFSAQQFPDLHSELNLSSLELGDSALYFCASSVEAQETQYFGPGTRLLVL.

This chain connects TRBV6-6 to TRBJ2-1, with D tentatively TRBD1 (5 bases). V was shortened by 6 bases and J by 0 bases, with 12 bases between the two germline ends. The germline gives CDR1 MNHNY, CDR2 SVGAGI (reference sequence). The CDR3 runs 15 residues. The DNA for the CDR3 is TGTGCCAGCAGGTTAACAGGCTCCTCCTACAATGAGCAGTTCTTC. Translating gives CASRLTGSSYNEQFF.

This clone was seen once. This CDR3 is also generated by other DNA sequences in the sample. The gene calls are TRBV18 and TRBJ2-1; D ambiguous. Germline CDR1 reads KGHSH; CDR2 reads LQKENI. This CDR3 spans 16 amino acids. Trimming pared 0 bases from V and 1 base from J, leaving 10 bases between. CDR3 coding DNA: TGTGCCAGCTCACCACCGTCGGGTAGGTCCTACAATGAGCAGTTCTTC. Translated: CASSPPSGRSYNEQFF.

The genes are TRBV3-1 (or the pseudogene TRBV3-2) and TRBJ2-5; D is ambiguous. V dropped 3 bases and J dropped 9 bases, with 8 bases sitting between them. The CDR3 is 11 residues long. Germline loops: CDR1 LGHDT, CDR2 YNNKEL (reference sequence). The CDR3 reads CASSQRHSQYF. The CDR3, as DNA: TGTGCCAGCAGCCAGAGACACTCCCAGTACTTC.

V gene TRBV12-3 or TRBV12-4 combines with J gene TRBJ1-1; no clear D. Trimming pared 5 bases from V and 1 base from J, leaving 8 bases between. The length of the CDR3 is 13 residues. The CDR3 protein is CASSPPQNTEAFF. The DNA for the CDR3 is TGTGCCAGCAGTCCGCCCCAGAACACTGAAGCTTTCTTT.

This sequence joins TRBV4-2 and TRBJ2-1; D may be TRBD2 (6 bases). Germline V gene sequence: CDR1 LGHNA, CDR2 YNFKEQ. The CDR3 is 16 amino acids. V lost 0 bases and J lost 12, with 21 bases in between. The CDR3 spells CASSQESESGGTVQFF. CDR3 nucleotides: TGTGCCAGCAGCCAAGAGAGCGAGAGTGGGGGGACTGTGCAGTTCTTC.

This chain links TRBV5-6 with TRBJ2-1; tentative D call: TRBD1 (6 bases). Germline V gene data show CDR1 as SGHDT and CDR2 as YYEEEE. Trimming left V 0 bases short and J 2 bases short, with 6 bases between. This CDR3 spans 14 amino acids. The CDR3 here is CASSLGTAYNEQFF. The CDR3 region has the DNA TGTGCCAGCAGCTTGGGGACAGCCTACAATGAGCAGTTCTTC.

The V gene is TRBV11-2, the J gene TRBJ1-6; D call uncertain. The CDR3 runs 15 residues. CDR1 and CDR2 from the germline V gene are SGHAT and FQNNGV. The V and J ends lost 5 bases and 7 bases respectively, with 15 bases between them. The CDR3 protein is CASSLTAGFNSPLHF. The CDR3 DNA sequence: TGTGCCAGCAGCCTAACGGCGGGGTTCAATTCACCCCTCCACTTT.

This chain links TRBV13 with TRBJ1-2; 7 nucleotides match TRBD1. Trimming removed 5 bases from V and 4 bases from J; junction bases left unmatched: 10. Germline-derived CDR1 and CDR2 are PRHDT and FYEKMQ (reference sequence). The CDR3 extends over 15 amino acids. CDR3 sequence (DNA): TGTGCCAGCAGCCTAAAATCGACAGGGACCTATGGCTACACCTTC. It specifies CASSLKSTGTYGYTF.

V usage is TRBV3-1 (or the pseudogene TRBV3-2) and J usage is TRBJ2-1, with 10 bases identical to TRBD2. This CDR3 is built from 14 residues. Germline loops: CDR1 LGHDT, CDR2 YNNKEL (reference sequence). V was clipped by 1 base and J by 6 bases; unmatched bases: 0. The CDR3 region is CASSQGLAGNEQFF. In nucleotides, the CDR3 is TGTGCCAGCAGCCAAGGACTAGCGGGCAATGAGCAGTTCTTC.

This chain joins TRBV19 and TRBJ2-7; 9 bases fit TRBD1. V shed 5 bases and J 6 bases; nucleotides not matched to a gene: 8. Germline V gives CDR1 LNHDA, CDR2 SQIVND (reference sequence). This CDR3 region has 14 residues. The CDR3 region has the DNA TGTGCCAGTAGTGTCGGGACAGGGAGGGGCGAGCAGTACTTC. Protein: CASSVGTGRGEQYF.

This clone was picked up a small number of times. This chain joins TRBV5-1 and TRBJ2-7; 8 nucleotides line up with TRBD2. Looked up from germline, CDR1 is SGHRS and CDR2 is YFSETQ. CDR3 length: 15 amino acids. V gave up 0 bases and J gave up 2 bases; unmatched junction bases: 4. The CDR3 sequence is CASSLGLAGPYEQYF. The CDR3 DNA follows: TGCGCCAGCAGCTTGGGTCTAGCGGGTCCCTACGAGCAGTACTTC.

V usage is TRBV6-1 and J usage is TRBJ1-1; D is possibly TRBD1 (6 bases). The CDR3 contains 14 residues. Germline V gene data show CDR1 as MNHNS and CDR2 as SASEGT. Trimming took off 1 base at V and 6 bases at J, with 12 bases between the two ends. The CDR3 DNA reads TGTGCCAGCAGTGAAGACAGGGTAGTCGCTGAAGCTTTCTTT. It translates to CASSEDRVVAEAFF.

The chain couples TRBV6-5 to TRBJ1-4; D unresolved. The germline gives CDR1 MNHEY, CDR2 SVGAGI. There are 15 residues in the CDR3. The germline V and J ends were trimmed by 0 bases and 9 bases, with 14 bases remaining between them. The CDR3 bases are TGTGCCAGCAGTTACTCGGGAACCGGGAATCAAAAACTGTTTTTT. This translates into CASSYSGTGNQKLFF.

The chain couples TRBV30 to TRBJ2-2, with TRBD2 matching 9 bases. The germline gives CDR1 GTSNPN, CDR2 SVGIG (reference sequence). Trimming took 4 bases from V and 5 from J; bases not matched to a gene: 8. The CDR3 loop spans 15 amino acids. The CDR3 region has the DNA TGTGCCTGGAACTTGGTAGCGGGAGCTACCGGGGAGCTGTTTTTT. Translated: CAWNLVAGATGELFF.

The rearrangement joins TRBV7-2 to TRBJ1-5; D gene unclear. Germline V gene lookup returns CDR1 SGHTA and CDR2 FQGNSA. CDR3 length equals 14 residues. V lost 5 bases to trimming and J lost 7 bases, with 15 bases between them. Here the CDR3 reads CASSARGPGQPQHF. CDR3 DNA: TGTGCCAGCAGCGCCCGAGGGCCGGGGCAGCCCCAGCATTTT.

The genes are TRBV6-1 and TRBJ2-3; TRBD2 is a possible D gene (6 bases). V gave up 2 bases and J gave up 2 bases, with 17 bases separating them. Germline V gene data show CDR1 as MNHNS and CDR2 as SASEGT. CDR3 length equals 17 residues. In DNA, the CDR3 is TGTGCCAGCAGTGAAAAATGGCGGGGAACCTCCACAGATACGCAGTATTTT. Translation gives CASSEKWRGTSTDTQYF.